This T cell receptor (beta chain) was captured by sequencing in a study of regulatory T cells in long-lasting Graves disease. Study at large: With positive TSH receptor antibodies and over 5 years of antithyroid drugs, Graves' disease was considered persistent. Findings and limits, study-wide: Persistent patients had a count of shared public clonotypes (approximately 3,000) that exceeded that of new patients (approximately 1,000). Favoring TRBV28, TRBJ1-2 and TRBJ2-5 was a feature seen in persistent disease. The study examined only peripheral blood, not thyroid tissue.

This clonotype was seen ten or more times. Its antigen remains unidentified. Trimming took off 0 bases at V and 5 bases at J, with 10 bases between the two ends. The CDR3 extends over 14 amino acids. Germline V gives CDR1 LNHNV, CDR2 YYDKDF (reference sequence). The time point denotes: persistent/refractory GD, antithyroid drugs over 5 years with positive TRAb. Isolated PBMC RNA provided the starting material for the TCR library. To make TCR beta libraries, researchers used iRepertoire HTBI primers and Arm-PCR of CDR3 regions. TCRdb re-called the multiplex PCR reads with MiXCR, one entry per CDR3 protein. The table has roughly 400,000 distinct CDR3 sequences, roughly 23% seen once; the top ten hold approximately 15%.

The rearrangement joins TRBV15 to TRBJ2-5, with D uncertain. The TCR comes from a female donor with Graves disease. This specimen consisted of peripheral blood mononuclear cells (PBMCs), obtained when the disease was refractory, from a patient treated with antithyroid drugs. The CDR3 region has the DNA TGTGCCACCAGCAGAGATAGAGGCCGCGAGACCCAGTACTTC. It translates to CATSRDRGRETQYF.